What follows is one T cell receptor beta chain and its context. These data come from a study of synovial regulatory T cells in juvenile arthritis. The repertoire was sequenced with immunoSEQ multiplex PCR; TCRdb's copy has only in-frame clones and lacks some. This sample's table reports about 9,100 clones. CDR3 length: 14 amino acids. The DNA is not on file. Looked up from germline, CDR1 is KGHSH and CDR2 is LQKENI. The sample consisted of Treg cells from blood. The subset denotes: remaining (HLA-DR-negative) circulating blood Treg cells. The chain couples TRBV18 to TRBJ1-1. The source is a donor between 2 and 29 years old with juvenile idiopathic arthritis. The CDR3 spells CASSPSVLNTEAFF. The full variable domain, with the rest looked up from reference TRBV18 and TRBJ1-1, is NAGVMQNPRHLVRRRGQEARLRCSPMKGHSHVYWYRQLPEEGLKFMVYLQKENIIDESGMPKERFSAEFPKEGPSILRIQQVVRGDSAAYFCASSPSVLNTEAFFGQGTRLTVV.